Each of the 27 T cell receptor beta chains below was sequenced from the same sample in a study of T cells in Graves' hyperthyroidism and ophthalmopathy (dated by TCRdb to the late 2010s). The receptor library was made with multiplex PCR. The instrument given in TCRdb is Illumina HiSeq 2000. TCR beta CDR3 regions were amplified from RNA transcripts. The TCR CDR3 was subjected to a first round of RT-PCR using the HTBI primer set and the Qiagen OneStep RT-PCR kit. Starting from the raw public reads, TCRdb applied fastp trimming at Q25, assembled clones with MiXCR and retained in-frame beta chains. Every entry covers one CDR3 protein and lists the most common genes and DNA from its rows. The sample contains roughly 420,000 distinct CDR3 sequences, approximately 14% of them found a single time. The ten largest clonotypes hold 12% to 15% of the sample. Specimen: blood. These receptors were obtained from a woman between 18 and 29 years old with Graves' hyperthyroidism.

This clonotype was picked up many times. CDR3 DNA: TGTGCCAGCGTCGGAAAAGGGGTAGGGAATCAGCCCCAGCATTTT. Translating gives CASVGKGVGNQPQHF. The rearrangement links TRBV6-1 to TRBJ1-5; weak D call: TRBD1 (5 bases). The germline V gene has CDR1 MNHNS and CDR2 SASEGT. V was clipped by 8 bases and J by 4 bases, with 18 bases between them. This CDR3 is 15 amino acids long.

A remark on this clonotype: A much larger clone differs by one base, so this may be a read error. V gene TRBV20-1 combines with J gene TRBJ2-1; D gene unclear. Germline V lookup: CDR1 DFQATT, CDR2 SNEGSKA (reference sequence). The CDR3 is 13 residues long. Trimming removed 2 bases at V and 10 bases at J, with 15 bases between. CDR3 protein: CSARRYGSYEQFF. DNA of the CDR3: TGCAGTGCTAGACGTTACGGGTCCTACGAGCAGTTCTTC.

This clonotype was seen many times. V usage is TRBV3-1 and J usage is TRBJ2-7; possible D gene TRBD2, 7 bases. Trimming took off 1 base at V and 2 bases at J, with 15 bases between the two ends. The CDR3 sequence is 16 residues long. Germline CDR1 reads LGHDT; CDR2 reads YNNKEL (reference sequence). As DNA, the CDR3 is TGTGCCAGCAGCCAAGTTGGGGGGGCGAACACCTACGAGCAGTACTTC. Its protein product is CASSQVGGANTYEQYF.

This clonotype was detected many times. The gene calls are TRBV11-2 and TRBJ2-7; D unclear. CDR1 and CDR2 (germline): SGHAT, FQNNGV. This CDR3 has 13 residues. V was clipped by 5 bases and J by 2 bases, with 10 bases between them. CDR3 loop: CASSPGTTYEQYF. As DNA, the CDR3 is TGTGCCAGCAGCCCTGGTACAACCTACGAGCAGTACTTC.

This clonotype was counted ten times or more. This chain uses TRBV20-1 with TRBJ1-1, with TRBD1 matching 9 bases. CDR1 and CDR2 (germline): DFQATT, SNEGSKA (reference sequence). V was clipped by 5 bases and J by 4 bases; unmatched bases: 5. The CDR3 length is 13 residues. The CDR3 loop is CSASKDRGTEAFF. The DNA of the CDR3 is TGCAGTGCTTCCAAGGACAGGGGCACTGAAGCTTTCTTT.

This sequence joins TRBV10-2 and TRBJ2-7; 8 nucleotides agree with TRBD1. The germline CDR1 and CDR2 sequences are WSHSY and SAAADI. V lost 0 bases and J lost 3; bases outside the gene matches: 7. The CDR3 loop spans 16 amino acids. The CDR3 sequence: CASSESPGGELYEQYF. CDR3 nucleotide sequence: TGCGCCAGCAGTGAGTCCCCAGGGGGCGAACTCTACGAGCAGTACTTC.

The CDR3 spells CASSQVAVTDTQYF. CDR3 sequence (DNA): TGTGCCAGCAGCCAAGTGGCAGTTACAGATACGCAGTATTTT. The chain has TRBV4-2 and TRBJ2-3; D gene ambiguous. With 1 base removed from V and 3 bases from J, the gap between germline ends came to 8 bases. Germline values: CDR1 LGHNA, CDR2 YNFKEQ. The CDR3 contains 14 residues.

This clonotype was seen a handful of times. The V call is TRBV5-6, the J call TRBJ1-2; possible D gene TRBD1, 6 bases. This CDR3 comprises 13 residues. Per germline, CDR1 SGHDT and CDR2 YYEEEE. Trimming left V 4 bases short and J 2 bases short, with 9 bases between. CDR3 nucleotides: TGTGCCAGCAGCGGGGGGCTAAACTATGGCTACACCTTC. As protein: CASSGGLNYGYTF.

This clonotype has at least ten counts. The chain is built from TRBV10-3 and TRBJ2-7; D call uncertain. This CDR3 region has 15 residues. V gave up 6 bases and J gave up 1 base, with 16 bases separating them. CDR1 is ENHRY, CDR2 SYGVKD, per germline. The CDR3 DNA follows: TGTGCCATCAGCCCTCTAATCGGTGGGTCCTACGAGCAGTACTTC. Translated: CAISPLIGGSYEQYF.

The V call is TRBV3-2, the J call TRBJ2-3; the DNA was not used to check the table's D call, TRBD2. TRBV3-2 is a pseudogene segment. CDR3 length: 15 amino acids. CDR3 nucleotides: TGTGCCAGCAGCTTACGAGGCGGGGGGGAGGATACGCAGTATTTT. Residues: CASSLRGGGEDTQYF.

The CDR3 sequence: CASSEETGYGYTF. DNA for the CDR3: TGTGCCAGCAGTGAGGAGACGGGCTATGGCTACACCTTC. The V and J genes are TRBV6-4 and TRBJ1-2; D gene ambiguous. The germline V gene encodes CDR1 MRHNA and CDR2 SNTAGT. The CDR3 runs 13 residues. With 3 bases removed from V and 4 bases from J, the gap between germline ends came to 9 bases.

The chain employs TRBV6-1 and TRBJ2-3; 9 bases line up with TRBD2. The germline gives CDR1 MNHNS, CDR2 SASEGT. J gave up 4 bases and V 6 bases, and 20 bases lay outside the gene matches. There are 19 residues in the CDR3. The CDR3 bases are TGTGCCAGCAGACGCCGCAGGGTCATAGCGGGAGTTGAGGCAGATACGCAGTATTTT. It yields the protein CASRRRRVIAGVEADTQYF.

This clonotype showed up many times. This chain links TRBV7-9 with TRBJ2-3; a possible D gene is TRBD1 (6 bases). V lost 5 bases and J lost 2, with 14 bases in between. The CDR3 has 15 amino acids. The germline CDR1 and CDR2 sequences are SEHNR and FQNEAQ (reference sequence). The CDR3 reads CASSTGTTLTDTQYF. In DNA form, the CDR3 reads TGTGCCAGCAGCACCGGGACAACGCTCACAGATACGCAGTATTTT.

The sample holds many counts of this clonotype. The CDR3 sequence: CASSQDGLAGNIQYF. The DNA of the CDR3 is TGTGCCAGCAGCCAAGATGGACTAGCGGGAAACATTCAGTACTTC. V and J are TRBV3-1 and TRBJ2-4; 11 bases fit TRBD2. The junction had 1 base not matched to a gene; V was cut back by 0 bases and J by 6 bases. The CDR3 is 15 residues long. CDR1 is LGHDT and CDR2 is YNNKEL in the germline V gene (reference sequence).

This clonotype appeared many times. V usage is TRBV20-1 and J usage is TRBJ1-5, with TRBD1 matching 9 bases. In germline, CDR1 is DFQATT, CDR2 SNEGSKA (reference sequence). The V and J ends lost 5 bases and 5 bases, in that order; junction bases with no gene match: 7. This CDR3 has 14 residues. The CDR3 sequence: CSAGGDREDQPQHF. The DNA for the CDR3 is TGCAGTGCTGGGGGGGACAGGGAAGATCAGCCCCAGCATTTT.

This clonotype was counted ten times or more. V usage is TRBV20-1 and J usage is TRBJ1-5, with 8 nucleotides matching TRBD1. Germline assignment: CDR1 DFQATT and CDR2 SNEGSKA (reference sequence). The CDR3 totals 14 residues. Losses at the gene ends were 3 bases for V and 4 bases for J; bases not matched to a gene: 5. This CDR3 reads CSARVQGGNQPQHF. Written as DNA, the CDR3 is TGCAGTGCTAGGGTACAGGGGGGAAATCAGCCCCAGCATTTT.

This clonotype was detected a few times. In DNA form, the CDR3 reads TGCGCCAGCAGCTCGTCGGGACAGGGAAGGGAACTCACAGATACGCAGTATTTT. Its protein is CASSSSGQGRELTDTQYF. The chain is built from TRBV4-1 and TRBJ2-3; TRBD1 matches at 9 bases. This CDR3 is 18 amino acids long. The ends lost 5 bases at V and 2 bases at J; junction bases unmatched: 14. Germline loops: CDR1 MGHRA, CDR2 YSYEKL.

The chain employs TRBV4-2 and TRBJ2-7, with D hard to call. Per the germline V gene, CDR1 is LGHNA and CDR2 is YNFKEQ. V lost 0 bases and J 5 bases, leaving 17 bases between the germline ends. The CDR3 totals 16 residues. CDR3 DNA: TGTGCCAGCAGCCAAGAAGGGCCCCCAAGGGTCGACGAGCAGTACTTC. The encoded protein is CASSQEGPPRVDEQYF.

This clonotype was counted many times. The V and J genes are TRBV3-1 and TRBJ1-1; D uncertain. Germline V gives CDR1 LGHDT, CDR2 YNNKEL (reference sequence). The CDR3 covers 15 residues. V lost 1 base and J 5 bases, leaving 14 bases between the germline ends. CDR3 loop: CASSQGTVQGTEAFF. The CDR3 nucleotides are TGTGCCAGCAGCCAAGGGACCGTCCAAGGGACTGAAGCTTTCTTT.

The chain combines TRBV28 with TRBJ1-2, with D perhaps TRBD1 (6 bases). Trimming left V 3 bases short and J 4 bases short, with 9 bases between. Germline loops: CDR1 MDHEN, CDR2 SYDVKM. This CDR3 has 13 residues. CDR3 in DNA: TGTGCCAGCAGTTTTCAGGGGTCCTATGGCTACACCTTC. This gives the protein CASSFQGSYGYTF.

In its sample, this clonotype was seen a few times. V gene TRBV20-1 combines with J gene TRBJ1-2; D is possibly TRBD1 (5 bases). With 4 bases removed from V and 4 bases from J, the gap between germline ends came to 10 bases. The CDR3 length is 12 residues. Germline assignment: CDR1 DFQATT and CDR2 SNEGSKA (reference sequence). CDR3 protein: CSAKGQGYGYTF. In nucleotides, the CDR3 is TGCAGTGCTAAGGGGCAGGGCTATGGCTACACCTTC.

This clonotype occurred many times. The chain carries TRBV3-1 and TRBJ2-7; 9 nucleotides agree with TRBD2. CDR3 length: 15 amino acids. V was clipped by 0 bases and J by 4 bases; unmatched bases: 4. Germline V gives CDR1 LGHDT, CDR2 YNNKEL (reference sequence). The CDR3 nucleotides read TGTGCCAGCAGCCAAGAATCTAGCGGGGTGTACGAGCAGTACTTC. Amino acid sequence: CASSQESSGVYEQYF.

This chain joins TRBV7-9 and TRBJ2-7; a possible D gene is TRBD1 (5 bases). The CDR3 spans 15 residues. Trimming shortened V by 3 bases and J by 6 bases, and 18 bases separated the two germline ends. The germline V gene has CDR1 SEHNR and CDR2 FQNEAQ (reference sequence). The CDR3 spells CASSFQLGRVGEQYF. As DNA, the CDR3 is TGTGCCAGCAGCTTTCAACTGGGGCGTGTGGGCGAGCAGTACTTC.

Only a few counts were recorded for this clonotype. The genes are TRBV7-2 and TRBJ1-2; the match to TRBD1 covers 7 bases. The CDR3 is 14 residues long. With V trimmed by 3 bases and J by 8 bases, 9 bases remained unmatched. CDR1 and CDR2 (germline): SGHTA, FQGNSA. The CDR3, as DNA: TGTGCCAGCAGCTTGGGCACAGGGGCGTCCGGCTACACCTTC. It translates to CASSLGTGASGYTF.

At least ten counts were recorded for this clonotype. The chain combines TRBV6-2 or TRBV6-3 with TRBJ1-1; unclear D gene. Trimming left V 7 bases short and J 6 bases short, with 18 bases between. The CDR3 consists of 14 residues. The germline V gene has CDR1 MNHEY and CDR2 SVGEGT. The CDR3 sequence: CASIPAARGPEAFF. CDR3 in DNA: TGTGCCAGCATACCCGCCGCCCGCGGGCCTGAAGCTTTCTTT.

This sequence joins TRBV5-1 and TRBJ2-5; possible D gene TRBD2, 5 bases. Germline V gene sequence: CDR1 SGHRS, CDR2 YFSETQ. With 7 bases removed from V and 2 bases from J, the gap between germline ends came to 12 bases. CDR3 size: 13 residues. The CDR3 sequence is CASGSGNQETQYF. CDR3 DNA: TGCGCCAGCGGCAGCGGAAATCAAGAGACCCAGTACTTC.

For this clonotype: This may stem from a read error, because a much larger clone lies one nucleotide away. This CDR3 fails to terminate in the conserved phenylalanine or tryptophan, so it likely reflects a read error. The rearrangement uses TRBV6-9 and TRBJ2-5; 9 nucleotides match TRBD2. The CDR3 has 18 amino acids. CDR1 MNHGY and CDR2 SVAAGI come from the germline V gene. V lost 4 bases and J lost 1; bases outside the gene matches: 13. The CDR3 region is CASSFPVIAGASQETQYS. The CDR3 coding sequence is TGTGCCAGCAGTTTCCCCGTGATAGCGGGGGCCTCCCAAGAGACCCAGTACTCC.